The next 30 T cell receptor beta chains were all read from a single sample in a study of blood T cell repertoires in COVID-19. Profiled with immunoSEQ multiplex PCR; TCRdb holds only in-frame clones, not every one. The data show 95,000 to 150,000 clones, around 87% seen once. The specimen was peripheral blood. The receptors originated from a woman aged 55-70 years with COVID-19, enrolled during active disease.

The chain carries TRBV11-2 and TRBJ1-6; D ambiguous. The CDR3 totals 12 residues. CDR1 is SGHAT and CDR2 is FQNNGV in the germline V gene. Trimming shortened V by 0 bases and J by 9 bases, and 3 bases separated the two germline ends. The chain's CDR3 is CASSLDISPLHF. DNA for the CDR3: TGTGCCAGCAGCTTAGATATTTCACCCCTCCACTTT.

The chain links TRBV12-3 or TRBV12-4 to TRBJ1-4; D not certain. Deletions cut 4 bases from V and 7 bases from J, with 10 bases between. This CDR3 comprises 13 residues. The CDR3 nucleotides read TGTGCCAGCAGTTCGAATCCGGGTGAAAAACTGTTTTTT. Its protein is CASSSNPGEKLFF.

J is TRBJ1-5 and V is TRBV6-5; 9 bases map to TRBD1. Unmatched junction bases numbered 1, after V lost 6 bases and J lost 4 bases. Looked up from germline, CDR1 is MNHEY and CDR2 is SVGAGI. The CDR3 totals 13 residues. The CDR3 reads CASRTGGNQPQHF. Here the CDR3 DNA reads TGTGCCAGCAGGACAGGGGGAAATCAGCCCCAGCATTTT.

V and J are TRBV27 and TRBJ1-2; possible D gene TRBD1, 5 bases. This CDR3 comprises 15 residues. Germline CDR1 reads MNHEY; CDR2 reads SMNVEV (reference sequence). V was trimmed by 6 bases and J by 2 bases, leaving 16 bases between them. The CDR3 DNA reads TGTGCCAGCAGATCCAAGGGGAATATGAACTATGGCTACACCTTC. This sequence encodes CASRSKGNMNYGYTF.

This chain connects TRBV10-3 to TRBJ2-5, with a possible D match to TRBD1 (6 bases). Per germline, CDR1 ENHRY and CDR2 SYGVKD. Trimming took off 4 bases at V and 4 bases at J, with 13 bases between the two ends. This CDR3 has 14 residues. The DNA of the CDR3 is TGTGCCATCAGTGGGATACAGGGAGCAGAGACCCAGTACTTC. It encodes CAISGIQGAETQYF.

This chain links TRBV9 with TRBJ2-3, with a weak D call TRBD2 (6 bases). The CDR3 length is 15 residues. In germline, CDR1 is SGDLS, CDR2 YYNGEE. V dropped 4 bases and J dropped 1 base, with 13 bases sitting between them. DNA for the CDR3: TGTGCCAGCAGCCCCTCCCAGCGGGGCACAGATACGCAGTATTTT. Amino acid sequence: CASSPSQRGTDTQYF.

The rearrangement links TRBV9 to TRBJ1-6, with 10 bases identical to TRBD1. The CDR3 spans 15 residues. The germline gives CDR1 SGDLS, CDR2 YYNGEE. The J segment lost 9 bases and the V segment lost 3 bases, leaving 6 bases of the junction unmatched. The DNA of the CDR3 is TGTGCCAGCAGCGGGGGACAGGGGTCGCTTTCACCCCTCCACTTT. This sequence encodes CASSGGQGSLSPLHF.

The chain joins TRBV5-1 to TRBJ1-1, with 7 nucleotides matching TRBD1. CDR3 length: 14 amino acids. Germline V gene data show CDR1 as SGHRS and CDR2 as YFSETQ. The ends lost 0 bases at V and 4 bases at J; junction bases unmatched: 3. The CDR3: CASSLAGGGTEAFF. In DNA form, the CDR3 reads TGCGCCAGCAGCTTGGCAGGGGGAGGCACTGAAGCTTTCTTT.

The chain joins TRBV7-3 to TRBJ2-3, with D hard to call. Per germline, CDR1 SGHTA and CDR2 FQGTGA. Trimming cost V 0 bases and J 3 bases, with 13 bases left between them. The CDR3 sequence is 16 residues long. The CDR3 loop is CASSLTPAGGTDTQYF. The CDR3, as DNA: TGTGCCAGCAGCTTAACTCCGGCCGGCGGTACAGATACGCAGTATTTT.

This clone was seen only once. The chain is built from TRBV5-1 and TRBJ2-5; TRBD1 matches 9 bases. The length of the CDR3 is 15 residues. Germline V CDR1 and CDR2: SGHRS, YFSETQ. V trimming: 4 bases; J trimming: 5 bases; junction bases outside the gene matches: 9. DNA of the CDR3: TGCGCCAGCAGCGCGGGCTGGGGACAGGGTGAGACCCAGTACTTC. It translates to CASSAGWGQGETQYF.

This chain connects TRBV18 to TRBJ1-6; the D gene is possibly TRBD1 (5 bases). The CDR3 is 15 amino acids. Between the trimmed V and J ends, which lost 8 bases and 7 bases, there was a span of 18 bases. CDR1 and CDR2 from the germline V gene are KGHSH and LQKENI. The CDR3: CASTLGGSYNSPLHF. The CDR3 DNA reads TGTGCCAGCACCCTGGGGGGGTCTTACAATTCACCCCTCCACTTT.

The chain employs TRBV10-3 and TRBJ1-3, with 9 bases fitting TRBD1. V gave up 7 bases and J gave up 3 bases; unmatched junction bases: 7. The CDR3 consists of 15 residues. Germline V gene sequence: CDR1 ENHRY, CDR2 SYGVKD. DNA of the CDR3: TGTGCCATCACGGGTACAGGGGGCAGTGGAAACACCATATATTTT. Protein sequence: CAITGTGGSGNTIYF.

This CDR3 reads CASSPSLGLARNEQFF. Here the CDR3 DNA reads TGCGCCAGCAGCCCCTCTTTGGGACTAGCGCGAAATGAGCAGTTCTTC. This rearrangement joins TRBV5-1 to TRBJ2-1, with 10 bases aligning to TRBD2. Looked up from germline, CDR1 is SGHRS and CDR2 is YFSETQ. The CDR3 has 16 residues. The J segment lost 7 bases and the V segment lost 4 bases, leaving 11 bases of the junction unmatched.

This chain's CDR3 is CASSWRTTNTGELFF. The CDR3 DNA is TGCGCCAGCAGCTGGAGGACGACGAACACCGGGGAGCTGTTTTTT. J is TRBJ2-2 and V is TRBV5-1; maybe TRBD2 (5 bases). The CDR3 spans 15 residues. V shed 3 bases and J shed 0 bases, with 9 bases lying between them. Germline V gene data show CDR1 as SGHRS and CDR2 as YFSETQ. Complete variable domain (other parts from reference TRBV5-1 and TRBJ2-2): KAGVTQTPRYLIKTRGQQVTLSCSPISGHRSVSWYQQTPGQGLQFLFEYFSETQRNKGNFPGRFSGRQFSNSRSEMNVSTLELGDSALYLCASSWRTTNTGELFFGEGSRLTVL.

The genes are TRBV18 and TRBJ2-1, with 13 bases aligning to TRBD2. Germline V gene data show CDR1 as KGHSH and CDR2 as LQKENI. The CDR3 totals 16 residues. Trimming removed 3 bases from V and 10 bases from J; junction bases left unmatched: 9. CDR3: CASSPVTSGGAEEQFF. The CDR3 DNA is TGTGCCAGCTCACCGGTAACTAGCGGGGGGGCCGAGGAGCAGTTCTTC.

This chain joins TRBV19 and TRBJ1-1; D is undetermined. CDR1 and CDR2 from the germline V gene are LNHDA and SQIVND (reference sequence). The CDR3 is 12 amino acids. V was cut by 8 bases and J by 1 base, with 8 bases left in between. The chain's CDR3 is CASLSRNTEAFF. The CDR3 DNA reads TGTGCCAGTCTGAGTAGGAACACTGAAGCTTTCTTT.

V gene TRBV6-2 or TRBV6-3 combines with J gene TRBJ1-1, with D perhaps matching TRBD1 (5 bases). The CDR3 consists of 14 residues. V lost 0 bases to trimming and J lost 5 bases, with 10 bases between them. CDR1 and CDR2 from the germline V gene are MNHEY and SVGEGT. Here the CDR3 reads CASSYSGAGTEAFF. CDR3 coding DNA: TGTGCCAGCAGTTACTCAGGGGCGGGGACTGAAGCTTTCTTT.

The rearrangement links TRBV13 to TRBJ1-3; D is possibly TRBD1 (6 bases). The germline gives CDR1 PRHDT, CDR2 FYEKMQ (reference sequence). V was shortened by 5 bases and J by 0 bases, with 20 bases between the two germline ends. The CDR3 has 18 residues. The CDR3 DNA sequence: TGTGCCAGCAGCCTCACGGGACAAGGGGCAAACTCTGGAAACACCATATATTTT. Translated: CASSLTGQGANSGNTIYF.

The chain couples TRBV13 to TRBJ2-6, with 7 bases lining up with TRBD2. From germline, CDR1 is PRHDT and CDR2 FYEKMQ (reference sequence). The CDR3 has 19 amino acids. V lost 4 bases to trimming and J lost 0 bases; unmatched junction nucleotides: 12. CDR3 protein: CASSSAGSSLFSGANVLTF. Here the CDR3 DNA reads TGTGCCAGCAGCTCAGCGGGGTCGAGTCTTTTCTCTGGGGCCAACGTCCTGACTTTC.

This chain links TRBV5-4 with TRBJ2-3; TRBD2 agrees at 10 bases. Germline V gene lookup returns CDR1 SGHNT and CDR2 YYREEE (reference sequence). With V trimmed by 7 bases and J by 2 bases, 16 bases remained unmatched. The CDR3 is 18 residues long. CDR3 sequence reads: CASSSLVVSGGATDTQYF. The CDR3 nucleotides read TGTGCCAGCTCGTCCCTGGTGGTCAGCGGGGGGGCCACAGATACGCAGTATTTT.

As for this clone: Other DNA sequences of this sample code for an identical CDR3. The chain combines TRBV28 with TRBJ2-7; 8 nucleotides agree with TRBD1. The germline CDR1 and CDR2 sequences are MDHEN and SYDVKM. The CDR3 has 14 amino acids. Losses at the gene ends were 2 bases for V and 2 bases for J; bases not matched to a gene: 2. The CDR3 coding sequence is TGTGCCAGCAGTTTAGGACAGGGCGCCTACGAGCAGTACTTC. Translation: CASSLGQGAYEQYF.

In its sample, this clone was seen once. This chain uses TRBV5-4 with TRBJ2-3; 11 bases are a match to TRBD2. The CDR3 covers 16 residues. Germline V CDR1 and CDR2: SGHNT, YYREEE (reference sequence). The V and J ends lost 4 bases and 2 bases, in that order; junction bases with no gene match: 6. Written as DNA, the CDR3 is TGTGCCAGCAGCAGTAATAGCGGGGGGGCCACAGATACGCAGTATTTT. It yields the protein CASSSNSGGATDTQYF.

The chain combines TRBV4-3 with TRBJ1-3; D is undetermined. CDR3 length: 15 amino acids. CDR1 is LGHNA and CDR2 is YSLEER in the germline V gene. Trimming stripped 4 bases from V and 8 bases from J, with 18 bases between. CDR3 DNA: TGCGCCAGCAGCCGGGATCTCAGCGGTGGGGACACCATATATTTT. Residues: CASSRDLSGGDTIYF.

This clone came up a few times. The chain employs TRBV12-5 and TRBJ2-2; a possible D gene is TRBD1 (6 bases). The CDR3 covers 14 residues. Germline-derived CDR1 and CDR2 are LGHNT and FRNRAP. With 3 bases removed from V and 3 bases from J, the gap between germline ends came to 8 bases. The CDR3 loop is CASGFRTDTGELFF. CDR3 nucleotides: TGTGCTAGTGGTTTCAGGACAGACACCGGGGAGCTGTTTTTT.

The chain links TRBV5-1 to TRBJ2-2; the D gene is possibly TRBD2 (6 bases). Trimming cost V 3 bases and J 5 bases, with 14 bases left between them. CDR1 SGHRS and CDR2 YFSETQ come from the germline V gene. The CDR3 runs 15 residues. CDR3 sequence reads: CASSWRGVRTGELFF. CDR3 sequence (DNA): TGCGCCAGCAGCTGGAGGGGCGTGAGAACCGGGGAGCTGTTTTTT. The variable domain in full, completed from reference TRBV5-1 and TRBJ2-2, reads KAGVTQTPRYLIKTRGQQVTLSCSPISGHRSVSWYQQTPGQGLQFLFEYFSETQRNKGNFPGRFSGRQFSNSRSEMNVSTLELGDSALYLCASSWRGVRTGELFFGEGSRLTVL.

The CDR3 bases are TGCAGTGCTCTCGTTACAGATACGCAGTATTTT. The encoded protein is CSALVTDTQYF. The chain carries TRBV20-1 and TRBJ2-3; D is unresolved. Trimming shortened V by 5 bases and J by 3 bases, and 6 bases separated the two germline ends. The CDR3 sequence is 11 residues long. Germline CDR1 and CDR2: DFQATT and SNEGSKA (reference sequence).

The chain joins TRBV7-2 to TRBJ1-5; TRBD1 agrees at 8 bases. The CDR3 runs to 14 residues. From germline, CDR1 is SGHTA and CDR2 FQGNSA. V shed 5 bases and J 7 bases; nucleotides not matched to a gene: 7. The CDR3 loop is CASSRTGGGQPQHF. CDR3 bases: TGTGCCAGCAGCCGTACAGGGGGAGGACAGCCCCAGCATTTT.

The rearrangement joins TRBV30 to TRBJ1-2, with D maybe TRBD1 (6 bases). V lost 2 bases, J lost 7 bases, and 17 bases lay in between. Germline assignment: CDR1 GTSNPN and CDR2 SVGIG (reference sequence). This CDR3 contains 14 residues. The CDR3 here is CAWSTGIKGGGYTF. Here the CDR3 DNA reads TGTGCCTGGAGTACCGGGATCAAAGGGGGTGGCTACACCTTC.

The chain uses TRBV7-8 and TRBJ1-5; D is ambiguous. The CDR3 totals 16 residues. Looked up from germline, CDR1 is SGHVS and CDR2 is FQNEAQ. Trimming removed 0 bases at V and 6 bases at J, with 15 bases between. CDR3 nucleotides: TGTGCCAGCAGCTTAGCTAATTACGGAGGCGGTCAGCCCCAGCATTTT. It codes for CASSLANYGGGQPQHF.

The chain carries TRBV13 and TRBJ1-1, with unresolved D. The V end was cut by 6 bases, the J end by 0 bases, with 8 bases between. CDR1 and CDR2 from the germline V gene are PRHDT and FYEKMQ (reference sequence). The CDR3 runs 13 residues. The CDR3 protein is CASRRELNTEAFF. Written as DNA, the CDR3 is TGTGCCAGCAGGAGAGAGCTGAACACTGAAGCTTTCTTT.